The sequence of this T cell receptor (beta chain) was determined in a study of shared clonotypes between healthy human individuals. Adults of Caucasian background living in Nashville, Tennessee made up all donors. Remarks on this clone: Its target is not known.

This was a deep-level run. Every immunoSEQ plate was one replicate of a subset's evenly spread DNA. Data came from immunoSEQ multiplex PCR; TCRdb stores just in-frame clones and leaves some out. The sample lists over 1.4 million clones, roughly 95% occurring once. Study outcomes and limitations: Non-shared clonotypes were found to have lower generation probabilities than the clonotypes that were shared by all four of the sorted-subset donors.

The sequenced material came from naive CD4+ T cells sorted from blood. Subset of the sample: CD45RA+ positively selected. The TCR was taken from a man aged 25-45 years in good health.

CDR3 region: CASSPGEERAGELFF. CDR3 nucleotides: TGTGCCAGCTCACCCGGGGAGGAAAGAGCCGGGGAGCTGTTTTTT. The chain combines TRBV18 with TRBJ2-2; D is possibly TRBD2 (6 bases). CDR3 length equals 15 residues. Germline CDR1 and CDR2: KGHSH and LQKENI. V was shortened by 3 bases and J by 6 bases, with 14 bases between the two germline ends. The full variable domain, its missing parts supplied by reference TRBV18 and TRBJ2-2, is NAGVMQNPRHLVRRRGQEARLRCSPMKGHSHVYWYRQLPEEGLKFMVYLQKENIIDESGMPKERFSAEFPKEGPSILRIQQVVRGDSAAYFCASSPGEERAGELFFGEGSRLTVL.